Listed below are T cell receptor beta chains from one sample, sequenced in a study of T cell repertoires in cytomegalovirus infection. A single record per CDR3 protein comes from TCRdb applying MiXCR to the reads. The sample has around 260,000 distinct CDR3 sequences, roughly 9% seen once. The sequencing input was PBMCs. These receptors originate from a human donor in good health (CMV status not recorded). Some clones in this sample may be carry-over from other donors' samples. CDR3s include the opening cysteine and the closing phenylalanine or tryptophan. The order of the fields is D gene, V gene, clone size, J gene, CDR3 DNA, CDR3 protein. A D gene is named only where the DNA matches it firmly. Rows may omit the clone size; those that give it use once, few, many or a size class.

d_gene: TRBD2
v_gene: TRBV11-2
abundance: many
j_gene: TRBJ2-3
CDR3nt: TGTGCCAGCAGCTTCAGGCGGGAGAGTGTAGATACGCAGTATTTT
CDR3aa: CASSFRRESVDTQYF

d_gene: -
v_gene: TRBV7-2
abundance: many
j_gene: TRBJ1-1
CDR3nt: TGTGCCAGCAGCTTAGGTGGTGGCAGCACTGAAGCTTTCTTT
CDR3aa: CASSLGGGSTEAFF

d_gene: TRBD2
v_gene: TRBV7-6
abundance: many
j_gene: TRBJ2-4
CDR3nt: TGTGCCAGCAGCTTAGAGGGAGGGGCAGGAAGGAGGAACATTCAGTACTTC
CDR3aa: CASSLEGGAGRRNIQYF

d_gene: -
v_gene: TRBV7-8
abundance: many
j_gene: TRBJ1-2
CDR3nt: TGTGCCAGCAGCTTAGAGGAACCGGGGACTAACTATGGCTACACCTTC
CDR3aa: CASSLEEPGTNYGYTF

d_gene: TRBD2
v_gene: TRBV7-2
abundance: many
j_gene: TRBJ2-5
CDR3nt: TGTGCCAGCAGCCCTCCTAGCGGGAGAGGGGAGACCCAGTACTTC
CDR3aa: CASSPPSGRGETQYF

d_gene: TRBD1
v_gene: TRBV7-2
abundance: many
j_gene: TRBJ1-5
CDR3nt: TGTGCCAGCAGCTTACAACAGGGGGGTGGCAATCAGCCCCAGCATTTT
CDR3aa: CASSLQQGGGNQPQHF

d_gene: TRBD1
v_gene: TRBV11-3
abundance: few
j_gene: TRBJ1-2
CDR3nt: TGTGCCAGCAGCATTGGGACAGGGGACCTCCATGGCTACACCTTC
CDR3aa: CASSIGTGDLHGYTF

d_gene: -
v_gene: TRBV12-3/TRBV12-4
abundance: -
j_gene: TRBJ2-3
CDR3nt: TGTGCCAGCAGTTTAAAGCTAGCAGCAGATACGCAGTATTTT
CDR3aa: CASSLKLAADTQYF

d_gene: TRBD2
v_gene: TRBV4-1
abundance: -
j_gene: TRBJ2-7
CDR3nt: TGCGCCAGCAGCCAAGTGGGACTAGCTCCTTCCTACGAGCAGTACTTC
CDR3aa: CASSQVGLAPSYEQYF

d_gene: -
v_gene: TRBV7-2
abundance: many
j_gene: TRBJ1-2
CDR3nt: TGTGCCAGCAGCAGGGCGGGAGGTGGCTACACCTTC
CDR3aa: CASSRAGGGYTF

d_gene: -
v_gene: TRBV4-3
abundance: -
j_gene: TRBJ2-3
CDR3nt: TGCGCCAGCAGCCAGAGCGGTAGGGAAGATACGCAGTATTTT
CDR3aa: CASSQSGREDTQYF

d_gene: -
v_gene: TRBV12-3/TRBV12-4
abundance: many
j_gene: TRBJ1-5
CDR3nt: TGTGCCAGCAGTAAAATGGGAACAGGGAACAATCAGCCCCAGCATTTT
CDR3aa: CASSKMGTGNNQPQHF

d_gene: -
v_gene: TRBV12-3/TRBV12-4
abundance: -
j_gene: TRBJ2-2
CDR3nt: TGTGCCAGCAGCCGGACCGGAGGTGGCGGGGAGCTGTTTTTT
CDR3aa: CASSRTGGGGELFF

d_gene: -
v_gene: TRBV3-1
abundance: many
j_gene: TRBJ2-3
CDR3nt: TGTGCCAGCAGCCAAAGGTCCTTGAGGGGCACAGATACGCAGTATTTT
CDR3aa: CASSQRSLRGTDTQYF

d_gene: -
v_gene: TRBV6-1
abundance: many
j_gene: TRBJ1-6
CDR3nt: TGTGCCAGCCGATTCTGGGACCTAGCCGAAAATTCACCCCTCCACTTT
CDR3aa: CASRFWDLAENSPLHF

d_gene: TRBD1
v_gene: TRBV7-8
abundance: many
j_gene: TRBJ1-6
CDR3nt: TGTGCCAGCAGCTTCCCGGGACAGGGAGGGAATTCACCCCTCCACTTT
CDR3aa: CASSFPGQGGNSPLHF

d_gene: -
v_gene: TRBV7-8
abundance: many
j_gene: TRBJ1-1
CDR3nt: TGTGCCAGCAGGGCGGGCTTGAACACTGAAGCTTTCTTT
CDR3aa: CASRAGLNTEAFF

d_gene: TRBD1
v_gene: TRBV7-9
abundance: -
j_gene: TRBJ1-2
CDR3nt: TGTGCCAGCAGCTCCTCCGACAGGGGACGTTATGGCTACACCTTC
CDR3aa: CASSSSDRGRYGYTF

d_gene: -
v_gene: TRBV19
abundance: few
j_gene: TRBJ1-1
CDR3nt: TGTGCCAGTAGTACAACCCCGGGCAGGGGTAACACTGAAGCTTTCTTT
CDR3aa: CASSTTPGRGNTEAFF

d_gene: TRBD1
v_gene: TRBV20-1
abundance: -
j_gene: TRBJ2-3
CDR3nt: TGCAGTGCTAGACCCTCCGGGACAGTCCTGAGCACAGATACGCAGTATTTT
CDR3aa: CSARPSGTVLSTDTQYF

d_gene: TRBD2
v_gene: TRBV7-9
abundance: -
j_gene: TRBJ2-5
CDR3nt: TGTGCCAGCAGCTTAGTTCGGGAGGGAGCAGAGACCCAGTACTTC
CDR3aa: CASSLVREGAETQYF

d_gene: TRBD2
v_gene: TRBV20-1
abundance: -
j_gene: TRBJ2-1
CDR3nt: TGCAGTGCCTCATCCGGGCTAGCGGGAGGAGGTGAGCAGTTCTTC
CDR3aa: CSASSGLAGGGEQFF

d_gene: TRBD1
v_gene: TRBV7-9
abundance: -
j_gene: TRBJ2-2
CDR3nt: TGTGCCAGCAGACTCACACAGGGGGCCAACGGGGAGCTGTTTTTT
CDR3aa: CASRLTQGANGELFF

d_gene: -
v_gene: TRBV19
abundance: many
j_gene: TRBJ1-6
CDR3nt: TGTGCCAGTAGTAGGGACGGGTATTCACCCCTCCACTTT
CDR3aa: CASSRDGYSPLHF